This T cell receptor beta chain was captured by sequencing in a study of neurological immune-mediated disorders. Points from the study as a whole: None of the CDR3 amino acid sequences found in expanded clones was shared across subjects. This suggests that the TCR-beta repertoires were private in all groups.

The making of cDNA relied on 5'RACE with 10-nucleotide random UMIs. TCRdb redid the calling of the 5' RACE reads with MiXCR, one entry per CDR3 protein. The table has about 81,000 distinct CDR3 sequences, approximately 4.6% seen once. CDR1 and CDR2 (germline): MNHEY, SVGAGI. CDR3 length equals 15 residues. Trimming took off 1 base at V and 2 bases at J, with 6 bases between the two ends. This clonotype was seen many times. The antigen remains undetermined. Stated time point: longitudinal time-point 3. The sequenced sample consisted of PBMCs. This TCR was recovered from a woman between 55 and 75 years old with multiple sclerosis. The V gene is TRBV6-5, the J gene TRBJ2-6; tentatively, D is TRBD1 or TRBD2 (5 bases each). CDR3 region: CASSYWGTGANVLTF. DNA for the CDR3: TGTGCCAGCAGTTACTGGGGGACTGGGGCCAACGTCCTGACTTTC.